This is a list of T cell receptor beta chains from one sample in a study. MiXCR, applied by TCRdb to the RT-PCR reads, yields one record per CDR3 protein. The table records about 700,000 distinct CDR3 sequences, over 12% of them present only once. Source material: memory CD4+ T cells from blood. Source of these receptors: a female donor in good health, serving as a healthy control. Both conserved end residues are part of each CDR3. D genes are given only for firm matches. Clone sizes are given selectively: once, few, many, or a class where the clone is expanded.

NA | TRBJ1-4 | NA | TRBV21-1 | TGTGCCAGCAGCGACAGCGGTGTGCTGTTTTTT | CASSDSGVLFF
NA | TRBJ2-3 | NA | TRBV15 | TGTGCCACCAGCAGAGAAGAGGGGGATACGCAGTATTTT | CATSREEGDTQYF
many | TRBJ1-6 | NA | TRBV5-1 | TGCGCCAGCAGCTTGGTTAGGGCGCGAGATAATTCACCCCTCCACTTT | CASSLVRARDNSPLHF
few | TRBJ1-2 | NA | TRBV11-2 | TGTGCCAGCAGCTTAAATGCAGGCTATGGCTACACCTTC | CASSLNAGYGYTF
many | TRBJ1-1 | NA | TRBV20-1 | TGCAGTGCTAAGGTCGGCGACACTGAAGCTTTCTTT | CSAKVGDTEAFF
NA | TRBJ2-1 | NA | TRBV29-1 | TGCAGCGTTCCCATGCAGAGCTCCTACAATGAGCAGTTCTTC | CSVPMQSSYNEQFF
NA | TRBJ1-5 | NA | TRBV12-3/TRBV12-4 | TGTGCCAGCAGTTTGGGGGAATATCAGCCCCAGCATTTT | CASSLGEYQPQHF
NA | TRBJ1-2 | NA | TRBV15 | TGTGCCACCAGCAGAGATCTGGTGGCGAGCCAGAGATATGGCTACACCTTC | CATSRDLVASQRYGYTF
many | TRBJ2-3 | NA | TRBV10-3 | TGTGCCATCAGTGATATTGTTATTGGGGCGACCCCTGGTACGCAGTATTTT | CAISDIVIGATPGTQYF
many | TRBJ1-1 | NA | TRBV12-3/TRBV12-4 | TGTGCCAGCAGTTTGGCGCAGTCAGGAACTGAAGCTTTCTTT | CASSLAQSGTEAFF
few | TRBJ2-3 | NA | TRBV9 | TGTGCCAGCAGCCGACCCGGGGGCACAGATACGCAGTATTTT | CASSRPGGTDTQYF
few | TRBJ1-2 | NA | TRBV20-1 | TGCAGTGCGTGGTTGGGGGGGCAGGGCTACACCTTC | CSAWLGGQGYTF
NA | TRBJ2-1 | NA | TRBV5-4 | TGTGCCAGCAGCTTGACGGCAGGGGCTAATGAGCAGTTCTTC | CASSLTAGANEQFF
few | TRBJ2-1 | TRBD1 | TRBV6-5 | TGTGCCAGCACCTGGGATCGGGACAGGGATTACAATGAGCAGTTCTTC | CASTWDRDRDYNEQFF
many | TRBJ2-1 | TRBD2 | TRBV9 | TGTGCCAGCAGCGCTCTACTAGCGTACAATGAGCAGTTCTTC | CASSALLAYNEQFF
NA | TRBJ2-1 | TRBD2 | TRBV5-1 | TGCGCCAGCAGCCAGACTAGCGGGAGTAATTTTCTAAATGAGCAGTTCTTC | CASSQTSGSNFLNEQFF
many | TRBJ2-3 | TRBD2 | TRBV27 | TGTGCCAGCAGTGGGACGGGAAAACTAGCGGGAGCCGGTACGCAGTATTTT | CASSGTGKLAGAGTQYF
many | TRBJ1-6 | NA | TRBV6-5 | TGTGCCAGCTGGACATGGGGTTTGGCCCTCCACTTT | CASWTWGLALHF